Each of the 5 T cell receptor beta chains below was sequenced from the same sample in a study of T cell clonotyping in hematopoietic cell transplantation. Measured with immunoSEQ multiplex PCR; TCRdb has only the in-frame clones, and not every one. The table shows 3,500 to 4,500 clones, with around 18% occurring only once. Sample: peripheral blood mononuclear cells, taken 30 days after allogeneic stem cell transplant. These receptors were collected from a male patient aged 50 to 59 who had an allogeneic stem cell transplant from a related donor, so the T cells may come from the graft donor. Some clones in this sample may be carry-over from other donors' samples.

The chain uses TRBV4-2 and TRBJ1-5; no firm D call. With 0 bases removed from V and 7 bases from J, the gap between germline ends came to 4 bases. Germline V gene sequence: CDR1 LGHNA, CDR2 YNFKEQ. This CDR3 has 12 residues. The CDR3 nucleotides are TGTGCCAGCAGCCAAGATAACCAGCCCCAGCATTTT. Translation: CASSQDNQPQHF.

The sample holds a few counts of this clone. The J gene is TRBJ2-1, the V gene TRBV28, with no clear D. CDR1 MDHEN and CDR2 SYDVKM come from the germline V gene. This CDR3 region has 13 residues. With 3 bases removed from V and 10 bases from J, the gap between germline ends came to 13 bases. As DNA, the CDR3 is TGTGCCAGCAGTTTGAGTAGACGGGTCGAGCAGTTCTTC. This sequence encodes CASSLSRRVEQFF.

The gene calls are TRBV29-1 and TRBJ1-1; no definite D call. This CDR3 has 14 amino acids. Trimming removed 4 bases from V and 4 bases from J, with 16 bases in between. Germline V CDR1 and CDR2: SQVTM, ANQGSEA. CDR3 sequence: CSVVQDPVSTEAFF. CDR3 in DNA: TGCAGCGTTGTCCAGGACCCCGTTAGCACTGAAGCTTTCTTT.

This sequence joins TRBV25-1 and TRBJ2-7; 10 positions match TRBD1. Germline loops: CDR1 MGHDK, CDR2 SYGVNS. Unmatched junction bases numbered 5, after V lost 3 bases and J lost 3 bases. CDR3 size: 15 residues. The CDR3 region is CASSDSGQGFYEQYF. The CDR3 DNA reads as TGTGCCAGCAGTGACTCGGGACAGGGGTTCTACGAGCAGTACTTC.

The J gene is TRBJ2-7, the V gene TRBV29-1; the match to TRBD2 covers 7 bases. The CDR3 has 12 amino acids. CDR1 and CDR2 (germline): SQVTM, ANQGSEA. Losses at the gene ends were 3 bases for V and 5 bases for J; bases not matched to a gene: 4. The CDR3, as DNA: TGCAGCGTTGACAGGGAGGGTAACGAGCAGTACTTC. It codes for CSVDREGNEQYF.